The T cell receptor (beta chain) described here comes from a study of graft-versus-host responses after intestinal transplantation. Study-wide background: Transplant types were multivisceral, liver-intestinal, or isolated intestinal.

V was clipped by 0 bases and J by 9 bases, with 6 bases between them. CDR3 length: 12 amino acids. Germline CDR1 LGHNA, CDR2 YSLEER. Findings of the study overall: GvH clones turned up in recipient marrow; some had shown up first in ileum or blood. Allograft clonal ratios (graft-versus-host to host-versus-graft) were high in patients who had graft-donor T cell macrochimerism. Peak GvH clone levels in circulation were associated with early post-transplant HvG declines.

Only in-frame clones appear in the TCRdb table, and some are missing; sequencing was by immunoSEQ multiplex PCR. The sample lists 75,000 to 95,000 clones, 90% to 95% seen once, with approximately 2% in the top ten. Worth noting for this clone: Its antigen is not known.

This specimen consisted of unstimulated CD8+ T cells sorted from spleen or lymph node cells, obtained before intestinal transplant. This chain joins TRBV4-3 and TRBJ2-1; D is ambiguous. The receptor was isolated from a human donor who received an intestinal transplant. In DNA, the CDR3 is TGCGCCAGCAGCCAAGATACAAGTGAGCAGTTCTTC. Its protein product is CASSQDTSEQFF.